The 11 T cell receptor beta chains in this list originate from one sample, sequenced in a study of naive and memory T cell subsets. Treatment here: skin biopsy from PPD injection site in Mantoux-positive individual. An oligonucleotide containing a UMI was ligated to the 3' end of TCR cDNA. Four PCR rounds used nested alpha and beta constant region primers plus the SP2 primer. TCRdb re-derived calls from the UMI-ligation and nested PCR reads in MiXCR, one entry per CDR3 protein. The sample contains fewer than 35,000 distinct CDR3 sequences, more than 6.5% of which appear only once. This specimen was skin, taken from a tuberculin skin test site. Source of these receptors: an adult in good health.

This clonotype is termed medium-sized (0.01 to 0.1%). DNA of the CDR3: TGTGCCACCAGACCGGAAGGACTAGCGGGAGTAGAGCAGTACTTC. Translated: CATRPEGLAGVEQYF. The chain is built from TRBV6-1 and TRBJ2-7; 13 bases line up with TRBD2. V dropped 10 bases and J dropped 7; count of bases not matched to a gene: 13. CDR1 MNHNS and CDR2 SASEGT come from the germline V gene. The CDR3 spans 15 residues.

Concerning this clonotype itself: Germline is not matched at one junction end, which may reflect a read error. The rearrangement uses TRBV4-1 and TRBJ1-2; TRBD1 matches at 10 bases. The CDR3 is made up of 15 amino acids. CDR1 is MGHRA, CDR2 YSYEKL, per germline. Here the CDR3 reads CASSLTDRGIGGDTF. The DNA of the CDR3 is TGCGCCAGCAGCCTTACGGACAGGGGGATTGGTGGCGACACCTTC.

Within the sample, this clonotype is medium-sized (0.01 to 0.1%). The chain employs TRBV12-3 or TRBV12-4 and TRBJ1-1; TRBD1 matches 7 bases. V lost 5 bases to trimming and J lost 4 bases; unmatched junction nucleotides: 7. The CDR3 loop spans 14 amino acids. The DNA of the CDR3 is TGTGCCAGCAGTGGCACAGGGGTGGGCACTGAAGCTTTCTTT. Translation gives CASSGTGVGTEAFF.

This CDR3 is CASSPPSGDGTQYF. For the CDR3, the DNA is TGTGCCAGCTCACCACCTTCCGGGGATGGCACGCAGTATTTT. The V gene is TRBV18, the J gene TRBJ2-3, with D perhaps TRBD2 (5 bases). Trimming stripped 0 bases from V and 9 bases from J, with 13 bases between. The CDR3 has 14 amino acids. Germline V CDR1 and CDR2: KGHSH, LQKENI.

This clonotype was observed many times. The rearrangement links TRBV6-5 to TRBJ2-2, with TRBD1 matching over 8 bases. V shed 8 bases, J shed 1 base, and the junction held 9 bases outside the gene matches. Per the germline V gene, CDR1 is MNHEY and CDR2 is SVGAGI. This CDR3 has 16 amino acids. The CDR3 DNA sequence: TGTGCCAGCCGCGGCAGGGGGCTCGTGAACACCGGGGAGCTGTTTTTT. Amino acid sequence: CASRGRGLVNTGELFF.

The V gene is TRBV4-1, the J gene TRBJ1-1, with D maybe TRBD1 (5 bases). This CDR3 region has 15 residues. Between the trimmed V and J ends, which lost 5 bases and 4 bases, there was a span of 17 bases. The germline V gene has CDR1 MGHRA and CDR2 YSYEKL. The chain's CDR3 is CASSGRGVTATEAFF. CDR3 sequence (DNA): TGCGCCAGCAGCGGCCGAGGGGTGACGGCCACTGAAGCTTTCTTT.

This clonotype was observed at least ten times. The CDR3 loop reads CASSVGVSGGNTGELFF. The DNA for the CDR3 is TGTGCCAGCAGCGTAGGGGTTTCGGGGGGCAACACCGGGGAGCTGTTTTTT. J is TRBJ2-2 and V is TRBV9, with D tentatively TRBD2 (7 bases). Germline V gene lookup returns CDR1 SGDLS and CDR2 YYNGEE. V shed 0 bases and J shed 2 bases, with 14 bases lying between them. The CDR3 is 17 residues long.

This clonotype was seen ten or more times. This rearrangement joins TRBV12-3 or TRBV12-4 to TRBJ1-1, with 7 bases that match TRBD1. The CDR3 spans 15 residues. Germline trimming cut 0 bases from V and 6 bases from J; bases unmatched to any gene: 7. The CDR3 spells CASSLAGRGVAEAFF. The CDR3 bases are TGTGCCAGCAGTTTAGCCGGCAGGGGGGTCGCTGAAGCTTTCTTT.

This clonotype has only a few counts. The chain recombines TRBV6-5 with TRBJ2-2; TRBD1 is a possible D gene (5 bases). V lost 4 bases, J lost 2 bases, and 8 bases lay in between. The CDR3 sequence is 14 residues long. CDR1 is MNHEY, CDR2 SVGAGI, per germline. The CDR3 nucleotides are TGTGCCAGCAGTTTGACAGACAACACCGGGGAGCTGTTTTTT. It yields the protein CASSLTDNTGELFF.

This clonotype was seen many times. The gene calls are TRBV5-1 and TRBJ2-7; D is perhaps TRBD1 (5 bases). The CDR3 contains 11 residues. Germline V gene data show CDR1 as SGHRS and CDR2 as YFSETQ. V lost 3 bases and J lost 6, with 7 bases in between. The CDR3 loop reads CASSWGVEQYF. The CDR3, as DNA: TGCGCCAGCAGCTGGGGCGTCGAGCAGTACTTC.

This clonotype rates as medium-sized. J is TRBJ1-2 and V is TRBV5-1; D remains ambiguous. This CDR3 contains 17 residues. The V and J ends lost 1 base and 11 bases respectively, with 27 bases between them. Germline CDR1 and CDR2: SGHRS and YFSETQ. This CDR3 is CASSLLSPGTAGASYTF. Here the CDR3 DNA reads TGCGCCAGCAGCTTGTTGTCCCCCGGAACGGCTGGAGCAAGTTACACCTTC.